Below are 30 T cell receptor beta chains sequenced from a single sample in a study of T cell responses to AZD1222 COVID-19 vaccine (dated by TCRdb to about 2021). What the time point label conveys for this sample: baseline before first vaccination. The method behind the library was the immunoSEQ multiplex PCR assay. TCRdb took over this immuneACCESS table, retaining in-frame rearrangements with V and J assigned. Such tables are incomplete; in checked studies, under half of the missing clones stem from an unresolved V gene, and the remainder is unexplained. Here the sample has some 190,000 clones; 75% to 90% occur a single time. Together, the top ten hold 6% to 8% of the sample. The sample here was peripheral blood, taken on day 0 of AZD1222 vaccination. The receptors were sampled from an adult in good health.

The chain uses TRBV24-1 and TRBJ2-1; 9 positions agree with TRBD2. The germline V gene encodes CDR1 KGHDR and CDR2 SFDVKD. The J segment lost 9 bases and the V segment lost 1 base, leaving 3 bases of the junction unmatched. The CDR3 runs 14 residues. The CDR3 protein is CATSDFGLATEQFF. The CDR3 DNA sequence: TGTGCCACCAGTGATTTCGGACTAGCGACTGAGCAGTTCTTC.

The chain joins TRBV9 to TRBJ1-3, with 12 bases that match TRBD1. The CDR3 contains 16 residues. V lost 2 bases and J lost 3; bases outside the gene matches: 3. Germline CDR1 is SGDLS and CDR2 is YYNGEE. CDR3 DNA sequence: TGTGCCAGCAGCGTGGGACAGGGGGCGAGTGGAAACACCATATATTTT. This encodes CASSVGQGASGNTIYF.

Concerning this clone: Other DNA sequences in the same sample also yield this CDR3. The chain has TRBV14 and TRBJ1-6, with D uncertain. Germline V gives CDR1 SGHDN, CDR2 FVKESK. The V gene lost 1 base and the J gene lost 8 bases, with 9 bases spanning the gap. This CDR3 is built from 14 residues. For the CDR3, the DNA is TGTGCCAGCAGCCAAGGCAGAGAGTATTCACCCCTCCACTTT. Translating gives CASSQGREYSPLHF. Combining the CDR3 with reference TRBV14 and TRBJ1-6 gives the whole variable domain EAGVTQFPSHSVIEKGQTVTLRCDPISGHDNLYWYRRVMGKEIKFLLHFVKESKQDESGMPNNRFLAERTGGTYSTLKVQPAELEDSGVYFCASSQGREYSPLHFGNGTRLTVT.

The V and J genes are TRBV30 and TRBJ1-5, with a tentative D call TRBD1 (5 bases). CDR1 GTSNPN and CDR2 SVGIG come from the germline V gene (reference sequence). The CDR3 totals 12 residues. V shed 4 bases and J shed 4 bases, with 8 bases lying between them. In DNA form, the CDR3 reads TGTGCCTGGACGGAGGGGAATCAGCCCCAGCATTTT. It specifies CAWTEGNQPQHF.

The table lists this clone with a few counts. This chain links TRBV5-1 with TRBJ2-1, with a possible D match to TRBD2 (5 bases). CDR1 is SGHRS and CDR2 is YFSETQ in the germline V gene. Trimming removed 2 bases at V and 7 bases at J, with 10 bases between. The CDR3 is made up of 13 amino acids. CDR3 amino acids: CASSLQDYNEQFF. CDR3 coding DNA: TGCGCCAGCAGCTTACAAGACTATAATGAGCAGTTCTTC.

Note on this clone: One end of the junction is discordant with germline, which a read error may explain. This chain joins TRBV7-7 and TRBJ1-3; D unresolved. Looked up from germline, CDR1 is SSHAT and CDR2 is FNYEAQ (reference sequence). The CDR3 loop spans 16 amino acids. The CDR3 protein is CASSLDSAASGNTIYF. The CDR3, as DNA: TGTGCTAGCAGCTTGGACTCCGCGGCTTCTGGAAACACCATATATTTT.

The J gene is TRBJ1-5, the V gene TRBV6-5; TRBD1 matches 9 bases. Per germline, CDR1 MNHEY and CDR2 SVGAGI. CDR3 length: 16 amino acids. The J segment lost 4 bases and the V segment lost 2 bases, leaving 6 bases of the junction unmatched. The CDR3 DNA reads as TGTGCCAGCAGTTACAGTACAGGGGGCAGGAATCAGCCCCAGCATTTT. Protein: CASSYSTGGRNQPQHF.

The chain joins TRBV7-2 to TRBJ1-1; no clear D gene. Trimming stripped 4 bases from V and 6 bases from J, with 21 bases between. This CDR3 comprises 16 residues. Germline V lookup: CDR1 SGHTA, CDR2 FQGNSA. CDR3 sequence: CASSSEAWTLGPEAFF. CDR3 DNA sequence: TGTGCCAGCAGCTCCGAAGCATGGACTTTAGGGCCTGAAGCTTTCTTT.

The CDR3 nucleotides read TGTGCCAGCAGTGAATCCATTTTTATGACCATGAACACTGAAGCTTTCTTT. This encodes CASSESIFMTMNTEAFF. The chain recombines TRBV6-1 with TRBJ1-1; the D is unclear. From germline, CDR1 is MNHNS and CDR2 SASEGT. The CDR3 consists of 17 residues. The V gene lost 2 bases and the J gene lost 0 bases, with 16 bases spanning the gap.

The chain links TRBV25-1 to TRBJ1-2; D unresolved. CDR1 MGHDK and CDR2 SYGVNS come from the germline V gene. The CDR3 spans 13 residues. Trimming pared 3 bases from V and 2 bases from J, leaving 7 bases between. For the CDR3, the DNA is TGTGCCAGCAGTGACCGAATCAACTATGGCTACACCTTC. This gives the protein CASSDRINYGYTF.

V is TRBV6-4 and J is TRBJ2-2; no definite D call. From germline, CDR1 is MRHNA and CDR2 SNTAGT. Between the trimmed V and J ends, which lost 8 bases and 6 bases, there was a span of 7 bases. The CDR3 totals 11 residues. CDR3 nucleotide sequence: TGTGCCAGCCGGCATCCCGGGGAGCTGTTTTTT. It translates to CASRHPGELFF.

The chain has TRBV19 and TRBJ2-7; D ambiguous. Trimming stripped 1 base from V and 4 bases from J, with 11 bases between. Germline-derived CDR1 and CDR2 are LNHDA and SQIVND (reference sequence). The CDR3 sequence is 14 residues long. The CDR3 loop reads CASSIGGEGYEQYF. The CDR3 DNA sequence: TGTGCCAGTAGTATAGGAGGTGAAGGGTACGAGCAGTACTTC.

For the CDR3, the DNA is TGTGCCAGCAGCCAGAGGCGATCTACCTACAATGAGCAGTTCTTC. Translated: CASSQRRSTYNEQFF. The chain has TRBV14 and TRBJ2-1, with D unresolved. V shed 3 bases and J shed 2 bases, with 11 bases lying between them. This CDR3 has 15 residues. Germline V gene lookup returns CDR1 SGHDN and CDR2 FVKESK.

The CDR3 region is CAWKAGRGIEKLFF. CDR3 bases: TGTGCCTGGAAGGCCGGCAGGGGGATTGAAAAACTGTTTTTT. The V and J genes are TRBV30 and TRBJ1-4, with 7 positions matching TRBD1. V shed 4 bases and J 7 bases; nucleotides not matched to a gene: 9. The CDR3 sequence is 14 residues long. Germline-derived CDR1 and CDR2 are GTSNPN and SVGIG (reference sequence).

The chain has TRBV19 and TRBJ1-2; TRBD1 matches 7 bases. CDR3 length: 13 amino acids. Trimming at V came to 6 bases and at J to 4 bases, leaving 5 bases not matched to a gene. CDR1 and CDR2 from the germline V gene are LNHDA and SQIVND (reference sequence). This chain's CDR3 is CASSPGGPYGYTF. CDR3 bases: TGTGCCAGTAGCCCAGGGGGACCCTATGGCTACACCTTC.

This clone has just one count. CDR3 sequence (DNA): TGCGCCAGCAGCTTGGCCGGCCCCAGCTCTGGAAACACCATATATTTT. Its protein is CASSLAGPSSGNTIYF. The chain employs TRBV5-1 and TRBJ1-3, with no clear D. Germline V gene sequence: CDR1 SGHRS, CDR2 YFSETQ. CDR3 length: 16 amino acids. The V end lost 0 bases, the J end lost 0 bases, and 10 bases lay between the germline ends.

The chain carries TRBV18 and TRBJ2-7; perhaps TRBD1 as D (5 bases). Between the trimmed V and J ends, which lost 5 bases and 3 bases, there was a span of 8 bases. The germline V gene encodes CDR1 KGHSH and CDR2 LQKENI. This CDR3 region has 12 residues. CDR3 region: CASSDSDYEQYF. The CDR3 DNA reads TGTGCCAGCTCAGACAGTGACTACGAGCAGTACTTC.

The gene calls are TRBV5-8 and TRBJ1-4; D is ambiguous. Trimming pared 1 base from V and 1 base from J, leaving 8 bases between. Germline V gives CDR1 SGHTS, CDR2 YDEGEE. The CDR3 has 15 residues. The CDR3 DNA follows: TGTGCCAGCAGCTTGTGGTCGGGAACTAATGAAAAACTGTTTTTT. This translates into CASSLWSGTNEKLFF.

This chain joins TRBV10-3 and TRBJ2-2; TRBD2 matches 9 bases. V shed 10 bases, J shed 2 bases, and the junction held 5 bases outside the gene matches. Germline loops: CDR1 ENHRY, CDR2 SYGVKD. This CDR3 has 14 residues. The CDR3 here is CATLAGQNTGELFF. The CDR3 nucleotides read TGTGCCACCCTAGCGGGGCAAAACACCGGGGAGCTGTTTTTT.

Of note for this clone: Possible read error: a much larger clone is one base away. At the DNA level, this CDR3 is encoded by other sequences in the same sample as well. Here the CDR3 reads CASSYSRGTDTQYF. For the CDR3, the DNA is TGTGCCAGCAGTTACAGCAGGGGCACAGATACGCAGTATTTT. The chain carries TRBV6-2 or TRBV6-3 and TRBJ2-3; a weak D match, TRBD1 (5 bases). V lost 2 bases, J lost 1 base, and 7 bases lay in between. Germline lookup yields CDR1 MNHEY and CDR2 SVGEGT. The CDR3 is made up of 14 amino acids.

CDR3 loop: CASSLDARSSGELFF. CDR3 in DNA: TGTGCCAGCAGCTTAGATGCCCGGTCCTCCGGGGAGCTGTTTTTT. The J gene is TRBJ2-2, the V gene TRBV11-3; the D is unclear. The CDR3 runs to 15 residues. Germline V gene sequence: CDR1 SGHNT, CDR2 YENEEA. Trimming took 0 bases from V and 6 from J, leaving 11 bases between them.

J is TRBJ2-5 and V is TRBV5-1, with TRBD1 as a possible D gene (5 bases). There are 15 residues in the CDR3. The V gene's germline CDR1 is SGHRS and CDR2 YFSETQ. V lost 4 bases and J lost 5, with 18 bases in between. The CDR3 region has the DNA TGCGCCAGCAGCCCGGGCTCCCCAGGGAAGGAGACCCAGTACTTC. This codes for CASSPGSPGKETQYF.

CDR3 nucleotides: TGTGCCAGCAGTACCCTGATAGTGCTAGCGGGGGGGCCGGCCGAGCAGTACTTC. It yields the protein CASSTLIVLAGGPAEQYF. The chain carries TRBV2 and TRBJ2-7, with 12 bases aligning to TRBD2. Per the germline V gene, CDR1 is SNHLY and CDR2 is FYNNEI. Germline trimming cut 5 bases from V and 6 bases from J; bases unmatched to any gene: 17. CDR3 size: 18 residues.

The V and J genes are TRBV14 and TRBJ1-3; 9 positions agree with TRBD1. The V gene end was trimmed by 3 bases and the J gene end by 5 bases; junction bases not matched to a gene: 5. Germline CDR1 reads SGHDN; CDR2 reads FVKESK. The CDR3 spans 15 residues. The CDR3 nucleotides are TGTGCCAGCAGCCACATGGACAGGGGCAGAAACACCATATATTTT. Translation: CASSHMDRGRNTIYF.

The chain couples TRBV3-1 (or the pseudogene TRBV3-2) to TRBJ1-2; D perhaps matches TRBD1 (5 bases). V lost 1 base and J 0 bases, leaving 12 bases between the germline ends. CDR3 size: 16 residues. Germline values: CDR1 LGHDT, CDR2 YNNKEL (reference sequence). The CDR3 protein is CASSQGFGTSNYGYTF. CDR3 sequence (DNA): TGTGCCAGCAGCCAAGGATTCGGGACGTCTAACTATGGCTACACCTTC.

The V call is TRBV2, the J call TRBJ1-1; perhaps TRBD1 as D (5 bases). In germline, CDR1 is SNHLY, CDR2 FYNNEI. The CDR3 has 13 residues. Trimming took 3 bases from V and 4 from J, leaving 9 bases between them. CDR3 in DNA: TGTGCCAGCAGTGACAGGGAAACCACTGAAGCTTTCTTT. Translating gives CASSDRETTEAFF.

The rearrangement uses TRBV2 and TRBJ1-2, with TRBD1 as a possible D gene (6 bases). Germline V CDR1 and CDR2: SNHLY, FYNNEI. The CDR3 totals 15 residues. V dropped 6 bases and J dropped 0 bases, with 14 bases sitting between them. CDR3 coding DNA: TGTGCCAGCAGGCCCAACAGGGAAGCTAACTATGGCTACACCTTC. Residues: CASRPNREANYGYTF.

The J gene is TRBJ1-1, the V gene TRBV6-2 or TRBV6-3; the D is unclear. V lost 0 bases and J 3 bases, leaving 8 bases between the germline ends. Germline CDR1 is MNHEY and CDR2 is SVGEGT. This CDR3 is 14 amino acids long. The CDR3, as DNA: TGTGCCAGCAGTTACTCGTCTGTTTACACTGAAGCTTTCTTT. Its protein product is CASSYSSVYTEAFF.

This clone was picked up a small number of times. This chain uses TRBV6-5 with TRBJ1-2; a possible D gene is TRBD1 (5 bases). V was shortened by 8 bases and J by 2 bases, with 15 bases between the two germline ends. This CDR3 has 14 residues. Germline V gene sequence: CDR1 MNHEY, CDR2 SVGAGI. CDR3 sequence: CASRPGRDNYGYTF. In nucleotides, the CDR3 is TGTGCCAGCCGACCAGGGCGAGACAACTATGGCTACACCTTC.

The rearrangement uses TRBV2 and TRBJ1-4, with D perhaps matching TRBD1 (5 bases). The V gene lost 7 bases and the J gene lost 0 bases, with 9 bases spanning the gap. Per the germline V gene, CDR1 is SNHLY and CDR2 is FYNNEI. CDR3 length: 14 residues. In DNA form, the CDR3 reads TGTGCCAGCAAACAGACAGCAACTAATGAAAAACTGTTTTTT. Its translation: CASKQTATNEKLFF.